The TCR beta chain under discussion was sequenced for a study of T cell responses to AZD1222 COVID-19 vaccine. The CDR3 is 11 residues long. V was shortened by 10 bases and J by 4 bases, with 9 bases between the two germline ends. Germline V gives CDR1 WNHNN, CDR2 SYGVQD (reference sequence). The protocol was immunoSEQ multiplex PCR, while the TCRdb copy is restricted to in-frame clones and leaves out a portion. The sample carries some 95,000 clones, 85% to 90% recorded once. This receptor was identified in an adult in good health. This chain joins TRBV10-1 and TRBJ2-3; no firm D call. The sequences come from peripheral blood, collected on day 0 of AZD1222 vaccination. DNA of the CDR3: TGCGCCACAGGTACTTCAGATACGCAGTATTTT. Amino acids: CATGTSDTQYF.